This note documents a single T cell receptor (beta chain) sequence. The antigen remains undetermined. The CDR3 has 13 residues. Trimming shortened V by 10 bases and J by 1 base, and 10 bases separated the two germline ends. Germline V CDR1 and CDR2: ENHRY, SYGVKD. The PCR used 60 Vbeta and 13 Jbeta primers. The protocol was immunoSEQ multiplex PCR, while the TCRdb copy is restricted to in-frame clones and leaves out a portion. Here the sample spans roughly 170,000 clones, around 78% being singletons. This specimen comes from a study of cytomegalovirus exposure and HLA in healthy donors. General study findings and limits: The authors listed 164 TCR beta chains as cytomegalovirus-associated. Later, TCR association rates were found to vary by HLA locus, highest for DRB1 and lowest for HLA-C.

This TCR derives from a female donor in good health and CMV-seronegative. This chain joins TRBV10-3 and TRBJ2-2, with D maybe TRBD1 (5 bases). Input material: PBMCs. CDR3 in DNA: TGTGCCACCCAGGGCCTGAACACCGGGGAGCTGTTTTTT. Its translation: CATQGLNTGELFF.